A single sample gave rise to the 26 T cell receptor beta chains below, sequenced in a study of blood T cells in healthy people across ages. The second PCR ran about 6 to 12 cycles with a sample-barcoded 5' primer and J-beta primers. TCRdb reprocessed the 5' RACE reads via MiXCR and lists one record per CDR3 protein. The sample lists about 580,000 distinct CDR3 sequences, about 45% occurring once. The sample comprised blood. The receptor set was obtained from an elderly man in good health.

The CDR3: CASSPGGTRSEKLFF. DNA of the CDR3: TGCGCCAGCAGCCCGGGGGGAACGAGGAGCGAAAAACTGTTTTTT. The V gene is TRBV5-1, the J gene TRBJ1-4, with D possibly matching TRBD1 (5 bases). Per the germline V gene, CDR1 is SGHRS and CDR2 is YFSETQ. Trimming stripped 4 bases from V and 8 bases from J, with 18 bases between. The CDR3 runs 15 residues. The entire variable domain, with the rest obtained from reference TRBV5-1 and TRBJ1-4, is as follows: KAGVTQTPRYLIKTRGQQVTLSCSPISGHRSVSWYQQTPGQGLQFLFEYFSETQRNKGNFPGRFSGRQFSNSRSEMNVSTLELGDSALYLCASSPGGTRSEKLFFGSGTQLSVL.

The chain has TRBV24-1 and TRBJ2-2; possible D gene TRBD1, 6 bases. The CDR3 spans 15 residues. V lost 5 bases and J 0 bases, leaving 9 bases between the germline ends. The germline V gene encodes CDR1 KGHDR and CDR2 SFDVKD. In nucleotides, the CDR3 is TGTGCCACCAGTGTTACAGGGTCGAACACCGGGGAGCTGTTTTTT. Protein: CATSVTGSNTGELFF.

This clonotype was seen only a few times. The chain couples TRBV7-2 to TRBJ2-1; D uncertain. Trimming removed 1 base from V and 2 bases from J, with 9 bases in between. Germline CDR1 and CDR2: SGHTA and FQGNSA. The CDR3 extends over 15 amino acids. As DNA, the CDR3 is TGTGCCAGCAGCTTAGGAGGTAACGCCTACAATGAGCAGTTCTTC. It codes for CASSLGGNAYNEQFF.

This clonotype has a count of ten or more. This chain connects TRBV6-5 to TRBJ2-3, with 9 bases identical to TRBD2. This CDR3 has 16 residues. V lost 6 bases and J lost 4; bases outside the gene matches: 11. Germline V gene sequence: CDR1 MNHEY, CDR2 SVGAGI. CDR3 DNA: TGTGCCAGCAGCGACAATAGCGGGAGTAGAGCAGATACGCAGTATTTT. This sequence encodes CASSDNSGSRADTQYF.

The chain has TRBV5-1 and TRBJ2-3, with a tentative D call TRBD1 (6 bases). This CDR3 region has 16 residues. Germline-derived CDR1 and CDR2 are SGHRS and YFSETQ. The ends were cut back, 4 bases at V and 6 bases at J, with 21 bases in the middle. CDR3 coding DNA: TGCGCCAGCAGCCCGGAACCTCCCCAGGGGAAGGATACGCAGTATTTT. This translates into CASSPEPPQGKDTQYF.

In its sample, this clonotype was seen a few times. A much larger clone lies a single base off, so this may be a read error. This chain links TRBV6-5 with TRBJ2-7, with 7 nucleotides matching TRBD1. J gave up 7 bases and V 8 bases, and 14 bases lay outside the gene matches. Per germline, CDR1 MNHEY and CDR2 SVGAGI. The CDR3 consists of 14 residues. The CDR3 bases are TGTGCCAGCGGTTTTAGGGGGCGCCACAATGAGCAGTACTTC. Translation gives CASGFRGRHNEQYF.

The sample holds a few counts of this clonotype. The chain joins TRBV20-1 to TRBJ2-3; tentatively, D is TRBD2 (6 bases). V was shortened by 0 bases and J by 5 bases, with 15 bases between the two germline ends. Germline CDR1 is DFQATT and CDR2 is SNEGSKA (reference sequence). The CDR3 is 15 amino acids. The chain's CDR3 is CSARDVAGIGDTQYF. For the CDR3, the DNA is TGCAGTGCTAGAGATGTTGCGGGAATAGGAGATACGCAGTATTTT.

V gene TRBV7-9 combines with J gene TRBJ2-1, with TRBD2 matching 9 bases. CDR3 size: 14 residues. Germline V gene lookup returns CDR1 SEHNR and CDR2 FQNEAQ (reference sequence). The ends lost 8 bases at V and 6 bases at J; junction bases unmatched: 8. CDR3 nucleotide sequence: TGTGCCAGCTCGCGGGAGGGAGAATTCAATGAGCAGTTCTTC. Encoded protein: CASSREGEFNEQFF.

The chain employs TRBV24-1 and TRBJ2-5; no firm D call. The germline gives CDR1 KGHDR, CDR2 SFDVKD. The V end lost 3 bases, the J end lost 4 bases, and 14 bases lay between the germline ends. The CDR3 has 15 residues. In DNA, the CDR3 is TGTGCCACCAGTGATCCGATACAAACCCTAGAGACCCAGTACTTC. It codes for CATSDPIQTLETQYF.

V is TRBV6-7 and J is TRBJ2-1, with TRBD2 matching 7 bases. TRBV6-7 is sorted into the ORF group, with uncertain function. The ends lost 8 bases at V and 6 bases at J; junction bases unmatched: 13. This CDR3 region has 15 residues. DNA of the CDR3: TGTGCCAGCCCATCGAAGAGCGGGATCGGCAATGAGCAGTTCTTC. It codes for CASPSKSGIGNEQFF.

The chain links TRBV20-1 to TRBJ2-5; 12 bases match TRBD2. The J call is uncertain, as TRBJ2-7 better fits the DNA end. This CDR3 is built from 13 residues. Germline CDR1 DFQATT, CDR2 SNEGSKA (reference sequence). The CDR3 sequence is CSAGRLAGDEQYF. CDR3 nucleotides: TGCAGTGCTGGTCGACTAGCGGGAGACGAGCAGTACTTC.

The rearrangement uses TRBV4-2 and TRBJ1-2; D possibly corresponds to TRBD1 (6 bases). The germline gives CDR1 LGHNA, CDR2 YNFKEQ. The V end was cut by 0 bases, the J end by 5 bases, with 19 bases between. The CDR3 consists of 17 residues. CDR3 DNA sequence: TGTGCCAGCAGCCAAGATCCGGGAGGGGGAATGGGGTATGGCTACACCTTC. Residues: CASSQDPGGGMGYGYTF.

The V call is TRBV24-1, the J call TRBJ2-1; D is perhaps TRBD1 (6 bases). The germline V gene encodes CDR1 KGHDR and CDR2 SFDVKD. The ends were cut back, 5 bases at V and 5 bases at J, with 18 bases in the middle. This CDR3 contains 16 residues. The CDR3, as DNA: TGTGCCACCAGTGGAACGACAGGAGAAGATGACAATGAGCAGTTCTTC. Its translation is CATSGTTGEDDNEQFF.

A remark on this clonotype: It is likely a read error, because the conserved phenylalanine at the end of the CDR3 is missing. The chain couples TRBV5-5 to TRBJ2-5; D may be TRBD2 (6 bases). The DNA end is a closer match to TRBJ2-7, so the J assignment may be wrong. From germline, CDR1 is SGHKS and CDR2 YYEKEE (reference sequence). The CDR3 runs to 15 residues. The CDR3 region has the DNA TGTGCCAGCAGCCCCACGGGAGCGCTAACCTACGAGCAGTACATC. Translation gives CASSPTGALTYEQYI.

The chain employs TRBV29-1 and TRBJ2-7; D gene uncertain. Per germline, CDR1 SQVTM and CDR2 ANQGSEA. Trimming took 4 bases from V and 4 from J, leaving 8 bases between them. This CDR3 is 11 amino acids long. The CDR3 here is CSVVKGYEQYF. DNA for the CDR3: TGCAGCGTTGTAAAAGGGTACGAGCAGTACTTC.

This clonotype came up once. V and J are TRBV7-2 and TRBJ1-2, with D possibly matching TRBD1 (5 bases). The CDR3 spans 16 residues. Germline V gene lookup returns CDR1 SGHTA and CDR2 FQGNSA. The V gene lost 9 bases and the J gene lost 0 bases, with 20 bases spanning the gap. CDR3 sequence (DNA): TGTGCCAGTAGCCCCAATCCGGGGGGGACTAACTATGGCTACACCTTC. Amino acids: CASSPNPGGTNYGYTF.

The chain uses TRBV4-1 and TRBJ2-4; 8 bases map to TRBD1. Near its end, the DNA agrees better with TRBJ2-7, so the J call may be wrong. This CDR3 contains 16 residues. CDR1 is MGHRA, CDR2 YSYEKL, per germline. CDR3 nucleotide sequence: TGCGCCAGCAGCCAAGACACAGGGGGTGTAAGGTACGAGCAGTACTTC. Protein product: CASSQDTGGVRYEQYF.

The CDR3 DNA sequence: TGTGCCAGCAATCGGGAGGCAATCTATGGCTACACCTTC. It translates to CASNREAIYGYTF. The chain carries TRBV2 and TRBJ1-2; D remains ambiguous. Germline-derived CDR1 and CDR2 are SNHLY and FYNNEI. Trimming shortened V by 7 bases and J by 4 bases, and 13 bases separated the two germline ends. The CDR3 is 13 amino acids.

The chain uses TRBV20-1 and TRBJ2-1; the match to TRBD2 covers 7 bases. CDR3 size: 14 residues. V gave up 6 bases and J gave up 6 bases; unmatched junction bases: 11. The germline V gene has CDR1 DFQATT and CDR2 SNEGSKA (reference sequence). CDR3 coding DNA: TGCAGTGCCCCGACGGTGACTAGCCTCAATGAGCAGTTCTTC. Encoded protein: CSAPTVTSLNEQFF.

This clonotype showed up just a few times. This chain connects TRBV7-9 to TRBJ1-1, with D perhaps TRBD1 (5 bases). Germline V gives CDR1 SEHNR, CDR2 FQNEAQ (reference sequence). The CDR3 is 13 amino acids. Trimming left V 6 bases short and J 1 base short, with 9 bases between. The CDR3 DNA sequence: TGTGCCAGCAGGCTGGGGGAGAACACTGAAGCTTTCTTT. This gives the protein CASRLGENTEAFF.

The chain carries TRBV20-1 and TRBJ1-2, with D hard to call. Germline V CDR1 and CDR2: DFQATT, SNEGSKA (reference sequence). This CDR3 is 13 amino acids long. The V end lost 1 base, the J end lost 3 bases, and 9 bases lay between the germline ends. The CDR3 spells CSARAPSDYGYTF. The CDR3 nucleotides read TGCAGTGCTAGAGCCCCCTCGGACTATGGCTACACCTTC.

J is TRBJ1-2 and V is TRBV6-5, with D possibly being TRBD1 (5 bases). Trimming shortened V by 2 bases and J by 8 bases, and 18 bases separated the two germline ends. CDR3 size: 15 residues. Germline V lookup: CDR1 MNHEY, CDR2 SVGAGI. The CDR3 DNA reads TGTGCCAGCAGTTACGGGGGGTCACAGGCGTCGGGCTACACCTTC. Protein product: CASSYGGSQASGYTF.

V gene TRBV6-5 combines with J gene TRBJ1-5; D not resolved. Trimming cost V 5 bases and J 7 bases, with 9 bases left between them. Germline V lookup: CDR1 MNHEY, CDR2 SVGAGI. This CDR3 is 12 amino acids long. The chain's CDR3 is CASSAVGQPQHF. CDR3 in DNA: TGTGCCAGCAGTGCCGTAGGCCAGCCCCAGCATTTT.

The chain recombines TRBV4-3 with TRBJ1-6; tentatively, D is TRBD1 (5 bases). The germline gives CDR1 LGHNA, CDR2 YSLEER. The germline V and J ends were trimmed by 0 bases and 9 bases, with 12 bases remaining between them. The CDR3 is 15 amino acids. CDR3 sequence reads: CASSQDLAGSSPLHF. In DNA form, the CDR3 reads TGCGCCAGCAGCCAAGATTTGGCAGGGAGTTCACCCCTCCACTTT.

This clonotype showed up just a few times. V is TRBV2 and J is TRBJ2-1, with TRBD2 matching over 7 bases. Germline lookup yields CDR1 SNHLY and CDR2 FYNNEI. Losses at the gene ends were 6 bases for V and 7 bases for J; bases not matched to a gene: 0. The CDR3 contains 11 residues. Written as DNA, the CDR3 is TGTGCCAGCAGACTAGCGAATGAGCAGTTCTTC. This translates into CASRLANEQFF.

The V and J genes are TRBV20-1 and TRBJ2-3; perhaps TRBD2 as D (5 bases). Trimming shortened V by 5 bases and J by 3 bases, and 12 bases separated the two germline ends. Germline loops: CDR1 DFQATT, CDR2 SNEGSKA (reference sequence). The CDR3 is 13 residues long. CDR3 sequence reads: CSALAPGTDTQYF. The CDR3 region has the DNA TGCAGTGCTCTAGCACCCGGGACAGATACGCAGTATTTT.